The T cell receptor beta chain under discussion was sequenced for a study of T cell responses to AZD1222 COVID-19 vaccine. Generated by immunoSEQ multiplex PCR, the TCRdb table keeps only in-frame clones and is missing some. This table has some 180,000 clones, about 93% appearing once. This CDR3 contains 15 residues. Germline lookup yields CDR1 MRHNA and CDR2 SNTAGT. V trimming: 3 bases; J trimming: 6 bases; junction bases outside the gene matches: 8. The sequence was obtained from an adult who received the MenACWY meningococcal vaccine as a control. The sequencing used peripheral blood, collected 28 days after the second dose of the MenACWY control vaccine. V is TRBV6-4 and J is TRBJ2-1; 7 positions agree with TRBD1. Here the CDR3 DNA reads TGTGCCAGCAGTGAAATGAACAGGGGAATCAATGAGCAGTTCTTC. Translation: CASSEMNRGINEQFF.